A selection of T cell receptor beta chains follows, all from one sample in a study of shared T cell receptors in the human thymus. Assay: immunoSEQ multiplex PCR; the TCRdb copy retains only in-frame clones and omits some. The sample contains under 700,000 clones, about 80% of which appear only once. This same sample was also taken into another study, of human thymus T cells.

Input material: thymocytes. The receptors come from a boy under two years old with a congenital heart defect. Both conserved end residues are part of each CDR3. Each record gives: J gene, clone size, D gene, V gene, CDR3 length, CDR3 DNA, CDR3 protein. The D gene is left open where the match is weak. A clone size is listed for some rows: how often the clone was seen (once, few, many), or a class if it is expanded.

TRBJ2-6	.	.	TRBV2	14	TGTGCCAGCAGACCCGGGTTCCGGGCCAACGTCCTGACTTTC	CASRPGFRANVLTF
TRBJ1-5	.	.	TRBV5-6	14	TGTGCCAGCACCACAGGGCCTAGCAATCAGCCCCAGCATTTT	CASTTGPSNQPQHF
TRBJ2-1	.	.	TRBV20-1	10	TGCAGTGCTAGGGGGGGAAGGGGGTTCTTC	CSARGGRGFF
TRBJ1-4	few	.	TRBV28	17	TGTGCCAGCAGCCCACCACCACACAGGTCAACTAATGAAAAACTGTTTTTT	CASSPPPHRSTNEKLFF
TRBJ2-1	once	TRBD2	TRBV11-2	15	TGTGCCAGCAGCCATCCGGGACTAGCGAACAATGAGCAGTTCTTC	CASSHPGLANNEQFF
TRBJ1-3	.	.	TRBV27	14	TGTGCCAGCCGACAGTCTCCCTCTGGAAACACCATATATTTT	CASRQSPSGNTIYF
TRBJ1-1	few	.	TRBV6-6	15	TGTGCCAGCAGTTACGGGGCAGTGCTGAACACTGAAGCTTTCTTT	CASSYGAVLNTEAFF
TRBJ1-1	.	.	TRBV15	14	TGTGCCACCAGCAGGACCCCGGAGGACACTGAAGCTTTCTTT	CATSRTPEDTEAFF
TRBJ1-3	few	.	TRBV7-2	17	TGTGCCAGCAGCTTAGTTAGTGTCTCCTGCTCTGGAAACACCATATATTTT	CASSLVSVSCSGNTIYF
TRBJ1-2	.	.	TRBV5-8	13	TGTGCCAGCATCCTGGGGGGGGACTATGGCTACACCTTC	CASILGGDYGYTF
TRBJ2-1	.	.	TRBV20-1	11	TGCAGTGCGGCTCATTACAATGAGCAGTTCTTC	CSAAHYNEQFF
TRBJ2-7	few	.	TRBV25-1	15	TGTGCCAGCAGTGGACCGGGACACCGCCTCTACGAGCAGTACTTC	CASSGPGHRLYEQYF
TRBJ2-5	.	.	TRBV4-3	16	TGCGCCAGCAGCCAAGGATCTACAGGCGCCGGAGAGACCCAGTACTTC	CASSQGSTGAGETQYF
TRBJ1-2	.	.	TRBV15	12	TGTGCCACCAGCAGACAGGGTCATGGCTACACCTTC	CATSRQGHGYTF
TRBJ2-5	.	TRBD2	TRBV7-2	17	TGTGCCAGCAGCTTAGCTAGCGGGAGGCCACAGGGGGAGACCCAGTACTTC	CASSLASGRPQGETQYF
TRBJ1-5	.	TRBD1	TRBV19	20	TGTGCCAGTAGTATTTCTCCGGGACAGGGAGCGTCTCTTAGCAATCAGCCCCAGCATTTT	CASSISPGQGASLSNQPQHF
TRBJ2-5	.	TRBD1	TRBV4-3	14	TGCGCCAGCAGCCGAAGACAGGGGAATCAGACCCAGTACTTC	CASSRRQGNQTQYF
TRBJ2-7	.	TRBD2	TRBV7-9	17	TGTGCCAGCAGCTTAAGCGGTAGCGGGAGGGGCTCCTACGAGCAGTACTTC	CASSLSGSGRGSYEQYF
TRBJ2-5	few	TRBD2	TRBV5-1	18	TGCGCCAGCAGCTCCGCCCCGGGGCTAGCGGGAGGGCAAGAGACCCAGTACTTC	CASSSAPGLAGGQETQYF
TRBJ2-5	.	.	TRBV6-6	16	TGTGCCAGCAGCCTGCCGCCGCGAGCTGAACGGGAGACCCAGTACTTC	CASSLPPRAERETQYF
TRBJ2-7	.	TRBD2	TRBV30	17	TGTGCCTGGAGCTCAAGGGCGGGAGGGCCCAAGTCCTACGAGCAGTACTTC	CAWSSRAGGPKSYEQYF
TRBJ1-2	.	.	TRBV19	12	TGTGCCCCCAAGGGAGAGTTCTATGGCTACACCTTC	CAPKGEFYGYTF
TRBJ1-5	.	TRBD1	TRBV28	19	TGTGCCAGCAGTTCCAAACTGAGATACAGGGGGCTTAGCAATCAGCCCCAGCATTTT	CASSSKLRYRGLSNQPQHF
TRBJ1-1	.	TRBD1	TRBV4-3	14	TGCGCCAGCAGCCAACGACAGGGATGCACTGAAGCTTTCTTT	CASSQRQGCTEAFF